Listed below are T cell receptor beta chains from one sample, sequenced in a study of T cells in Graves' hyperthyroidism and ophthalmopathy. TCRdb recomputed calls from the multiplex PCR reads with MiXCR, one row per CDR3 protein. The table lists 600,000 or so distinct CDR3 sequences, around 45% of them singletons, with about 7.9% in the top ten. Sequencing used peripheral blood or thyroid tissue (not recorded which). Receptors were obtained from a woman under 30 with Graves' hyperthyroidism. Both conserved end residues are part of each CDR3. A D gene is named only where the DNA matches it firmly. Clone size is not always given. Where it is, it says once, few, many or a class for expanded clones.

D: .; J: TRBJ2-7; size: .; V: TRBV5-1; DNA: TGCGCCAGCAGCTTGACAGGGAATACCTACGAGCAGTACTTC; CDR3: CASSLTGNTYEQYF
D: .; J: TRBJ1-2; size: many; V: TRBV29-1; DNA: TGCAGCGTTGAGTCCCCTGGTAGGGGCTATGGCTACACCTTC; CDR3: CSVESPGRGYGYTF
D: .; J: TRBJ2-7; size: .; V: TRBV7-2; DNA: TGTGCCAGCAGCCAAGAAGGGTGGCAGGGAGACGAGCAGTACTTC; CDR3: CASSQEGWQGDEQYF
D: .; J: TRBJ2-7; size: .; V: TRBV14; DNA: TGTGCCAGCAGCCAAGAAGGGGCGTACGAGCAGTACTTC; CDR3: CASSQEGAYEQYF
D: .; J: TRBJ1-5; size: .; V: TRBV20-1; DNA: TGCAGTGCTAGAGGGGGAGGTAATAGCAATCAGCCCCAGCATTTT; CDR3: CSARGGGNSNQPQHF
D: .; J: TRBJ1-3; size: few; V: TRBV5-1; DNA: TGCGCCAGCAGCTTGGTGTCAGGGGCTGGAAACACCATATATTTT; CDR3: CASSLVSGAGNTIYF
D: TRBD1; J: TRBJ1-1; size: .; V: TRBV2; DNA: TGTGCCAGCAGCTTTTCCCTAACAGGGGTTACTGAAGCTTTCTTT; CDR3: CASSFSLTGVTEAFF
D: TRBD1; J: TRBJ2-5; size: .; V: TRBV20-1; DNA: TGCAGTGCTGCCCGACAGGGGGCATCGGAGACCCAGTACTTC; CDR3: CSAARQGASETQYF
D: .; J: TRBJ1-5; size: many; V: TRBV7-2; DNA: TGTGCCAGCAGCTTAGGTTGGGGGAATCAGCCCCAGCATTTT; CDR3: CASSLGWGNQPQHF
D: .; J: TRBJ1-2; size: many; V: TRBV7-9; DNA: TGTGCCAGCAGCCCGAGGGACATCTATGGCTACACCTTC; CDR3: CASSPRDIYGYTF
D: .; J: TRBJ2-2; size: .; V: TRBV2; DNA: TGTGCCAGCAGCACTTCTTGGACCGGGGAGCTGTTTTTT; CDR3: CASSTSWTGELFF
D: .; J: TRBJ2-5; size: .; V: TRBV20-1; DNA: TGCAGTGCACCGAAAGTGGTTATGGAAGAGACCCAGTACTTC; CDR3: CSAPKVVMEETQYF
D: .; J: TRBJ1-5; size: .; V: TRBV24-1; DNA: TGTGCCACCAGTGAGACAGGAGGCTTCCAGCATTTT; CDR3: CATSETGGFQHF
D: .; J: TRBJ2-7; size: .; V: TRBV20-1; DNA: TGCAGTGCTAGAGATCTGGGACTCACCTACGAGCAGTACTTC; CDR3: CSARDLGLTYEQYF
D: .; J: TRBJ2-2; size: .; V: TRBV5-1; DNA: TGCGCCAGCAGCCAAGAGGGGGAGCTTCGAGGCGGGGAGCTGTTTTTT; CDR3: CASSQEGELRGGELFF
D: TRBD1; J: TRBJ1-2; size: .; V: TRBV2; DNA: TGTGCCAGCAGAGAGACACTGGACAGGGGGGATGGCTACACCTTC; CDR3: CASRETLDRGDGYTF
D: .; J: TRBJ1-6; size: few; V: TRBV6-1; DNA: TGTGCCAGCAGTTCGCAGGGGTTCATGGGCTCACCCCTCCACTTT; CDR3: CASSSQGFMGSPLHF
D: .; J: TRBJ1-4; size: few; V: TRBV10-3; DNA: TGTGCCATCAGTGAGGGGGTCGAAAAACTGTTTTTT; CDR3: CAISEGVEKLFF
D: .; J: TRBJ2-7; size: .; V: TRBV20-1; DNA: TGCAGTGCTAGAGAGTCCGGGGGCTTCTACGATCAGTACTTC; CDR3: CSARESGGFYDQYF
D: .; J: TRBJ2-2; size: .; V: TRBV29-1; DNA: TGCAGCTTGGCCGGGGTGCACACCGGGGAGCTGTTTTTT; CDR3: CSLAGVHTGELFF
D: .; J: TRBJ2-2; size: few; V: TRBV10-1; DNA: TGCGCCAGCAGCGCAGACCGATCTAGAACCGGGGAGCTGTTTTTT; CDR3: CASSADRSRTGELFF
D: TRBD1; J: TRBJ2-7; size: many; V: TRBV7-9; DNA: TGTGCCAGCAGCCTGGGACAGGGCCAGGACGAGCAGTACTTC; CDR3: CASSLGQGQDEQYF
D: .; J: TRBJ1-3; size: many; V: TRBV6-5; DNA: TGTGCCAGCAGGAGCCGTGGAAACACCATATATTTT; CDR3: CASRSRGNTIYF
D: TRBD1; J: TRBJ1-5; size: many; V: TRBV2; DNA: TGTGCCAGCAGTGAAGCGGAGAAGACAGGGCCCAATCAGCCCCAGCATTTT; CDR3: CASSEAEKTGPNQPQHF
D: .; J: TRBJ1-1; size: .; V: TRBV19; DNA: TGTGCCAGCAAATCAGGTCCAGCTTTCTTT; CDR3: CASKSGPAFF